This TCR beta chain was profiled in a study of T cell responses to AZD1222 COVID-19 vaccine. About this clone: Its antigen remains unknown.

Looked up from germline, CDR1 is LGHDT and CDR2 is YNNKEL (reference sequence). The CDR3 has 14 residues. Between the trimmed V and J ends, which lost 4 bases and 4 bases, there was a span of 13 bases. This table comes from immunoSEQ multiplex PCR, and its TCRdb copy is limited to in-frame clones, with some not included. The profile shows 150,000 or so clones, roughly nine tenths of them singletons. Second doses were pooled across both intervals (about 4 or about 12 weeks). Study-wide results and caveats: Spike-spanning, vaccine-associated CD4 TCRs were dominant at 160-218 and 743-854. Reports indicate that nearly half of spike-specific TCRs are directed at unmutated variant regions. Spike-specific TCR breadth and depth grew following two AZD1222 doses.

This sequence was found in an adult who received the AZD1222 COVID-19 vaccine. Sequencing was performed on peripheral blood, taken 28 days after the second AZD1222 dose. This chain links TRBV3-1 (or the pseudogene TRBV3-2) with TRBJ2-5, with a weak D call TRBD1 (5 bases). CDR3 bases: TGTGCCAGCAGCCGCCAGGGTCTGCGAGAGACCCAGTACTTC. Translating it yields CASSRQGLRETQYF.